Shown below are 8 T cell receptor beta chains from a single sample sequenced in a study of blood T cell repertoires in COVID-19. Sequencing used immunoSEQ multiplex PCR; TCRdb keeps in-frame clones, though not all of them. The sample shows 150,000 to 180,000 clones, 80% of them seen only once. The sample was peripheral blood. The receptors were sampled from a man aged 55 to 70 with acute or convalescent COVID-19.

V usage is TRBV6-5 and J usage is TRBJ1-5; possibly TRBD1 for D (6 bases). Germline CDR1 is MNHEY and CDR2 is SVGAGI. V was clipped by 0 bases and J by 2 bases, with 8 bases between them. The CDR3 sequence is 15 residues long. CDR3 in DNA: TGTGCCAGCAGTTACTCAGGGGGACGCAATCAGCCCCAGCATTTT. Protein product: CASSYSGGRNQPQHF.

The chain is built from TRBV27 and TRBJ2-3, with a tentative D call TRBD2 (7 bases). The CDR3 is made up of 15 amino acids. The germline V gene encodes CDR1 MNHEY and CDR2 SMNVEV (reference sequence). Trimming removed 6 bases at V and 1 base at J, with 14 bases between. CDR3 bases: TGTGCCAGCAGGGATGGGGGGGCAGGCACAGATACGCAGTATTTT. Translating gives CASRDGGAGTDTQYF.

The rearrangement uses TRBV21-1 and TRBJ1-3. TRBV21-1 has pseudogene status. This CDR3 is built from 12 residues. The CDR3 coding sequence is TGTGCCAGAAATCGCGGCGGAAACACCATATATTTT. This sequence encodes CARNRGGNTIYF.

This sequence joins TRBV4-3 and TRBJ1-4; D is undetermined. The CDR3 spans 13 residues. The V gene lost 3 bases and the J gene lost 3 bases, with 5 bases spanning the gap. The germline V gene has CDR1 LGHNA and CDR2 YSLEER. Here the CDR3 DNA reads TGCGCCAGCAGCCAGGGAGCTAATGAAAAACTGTTTTTT. It specifies CASSQGANEKLFF.

The chain couples TRBV7-3 to TRBJ2-1; no reliable D call. V lost 2 bases and J 5 bases, leaving 7 bases between the germline ends. The germline CDR1 and CDR2 sequences are SGHTA and FQGTGA. This CDR3 contains 13 residues. Here the CDR3 reads CASSLDSDNEQFF. The CDR3 DNA is TGTGCCAGCAGCTTAGACTCGGACAATGAGCAGTTCTTC.

This rearrangement joins TRBV24-1 to TRBJ2-5; 10 positions match TRBD2. The CDR3 spans 17 residues. V was clipped by 7 bases and J by 2 bases; unmatched bases: 12. CDR1 is KGHDR and CDR2 is SFDVKD in the germline V gene. In DNA form, the CDR3 reads TGTGCCACCAGCGCCGGTAGAGGAGCGGGGGGGCAAGAGACCCAGTACTTC. Translating it yields CATSAGRGAGGQETQYF.

This clone has a single count. The J gene is TRBJ2-7, the V gene TRBV5-4, with 12 bases lining up with TRBD2. Trimming took 3 bases from V and 4 from J; bases not matched to a gene: 2. The CDR3 contains 14 residues. From germline, CDR1 is SGHNT and CDR2 YYREEE (reference sequence). CDR3 sequence (DNA): TGTGCCAGCAGCTCCGGACTAGCGGGGTACGAGCAGTACTTC. Protein: CASSSGLAGYEQYF.

The chain recombines TRBV27 with TRBJ2-1; maybe TRBD2 (5 bases). Germline-derived CDR1 and CDR2 are MNHEY and SMNVEV (reference sequence). Trimming removed 9 bases from V and 6 bases from J, with 9 bases in between. The CDR3 sequence is 11 residues long. Written as DNA, the CDR3 is TGTGCCAGTAGCGCTTTCAATGAGCAGTTCTTC. Protein sequence: CASSAFNEQFF.